Listed below are T cell receptor beta chains from one sample, sequenced in a study of shared clonotypes between healthy human individuals. Some clones are missing from TCRdb's copy, which holds only in-frame ones; the method was immunoSEQ multiplex PCR. The table records 1.4 million to 1.5 million clones, about 96% of them present only once. The sample was naive CD4+ T cells sorted from blood. These receptors all come from a man aged 25 to 40 in good health. The CDR3 runs from the conserved cysteine through the conserved F or W. Fields, in order: D gene, J gene, V gene, clone size, CDR3 DNA, CDR3 protein. A D gene is named only where the DNA matches it firmly. The listing skips clone size in some rows; elsewhere it reads once, few, many or a size class.

- | TRBJ2-7 | TRBV21-1 | - | TGTGCCAGCAGCAAAGAAAACGCGGGAGCGGTTGGCGAGCAGTACTTC | CASSKENAGAVGEQYF
- | TRBJ2-6 | TRBV9 | - | TGTGCCAGCAGCGTAGCTTGGAGCTCTGGGGCCAACGTCCTGACTTTC | CASSVAWSSGANVLTF
TRBD1 | TRBJ2-1 | TRBV18 | - | TGTGCCAGCTCGTTCGACAGGGTGGATGAGCAGTTCTTC | CASSFDRVDEQFF
TRBD1 | TRBJ2-7 | TRBV7-2 | - | TGTGCCAGCAGCTTAACAGGGGTCTACGAGCAGTACTTC | CASSLTGVYEQYF
TRBD2 | TRBJ2-2 | TRBV2 | - | TGTGCCAGCGAGGCTAGCGGTCGGACCGGGGAGCTGTTTTTT | CASEASGRTGELFF
TRBD1 | TRBJ1-3 | TRBV5-1 | once | TGCGCCAGCAGCCGGGCCGGGGACAGGGTCGGAAACACCATATATTTT | CASSRAGDRVGNTIYF
- | TRBJ2-1 | TRBV11-2 | few | TGTGCCAGCGGTCTACCTGGGGATGAGCAGTTCTTC | CASGLPGDEQFF
- | TRBJ1-1 | TRBV13 | - | TGTGCCAGCAGCCTTCCGGTGACTGAAGCTTTCTTT | CASSLPVTEAFF
TRBD1 | TRBJ2-7 | TRBV13 | - | TGTGCCAGCAGCCTCCGGACAGGGAAGCAGTACTTC | CASSLRTGKQYF
TRBD1 | TRBJ2-1 | TRBV5-5 | - | TGTGCCAGCAGCTTGGTGACAGGGGGCGGTGAGCAGTTCTTC | CASSLVTGGGEQFF
- | TRBJ2-7 | TRBV5-5 | - | TGTGCCAGCAGCTTTCGGGGGGCGATATCCTACGAGCAGTACTTC | CASSFRGAISYEQYF
- | TRBJ2-3 | TRBV6-5 | - | TGTGCCAGCAGTTACGCCACCACCCGAGATACGCAGTATTTT | CASSYATTRDTQYF
- | TRBJ2-5 | TRBV7-2 | - | TGTGCCAGCAGCTTAGATTCTAGCCGACCAGAGACCCAGTACTTC | CASSLDSSRPETQYF
- | TRBJ2-3 | TRBV28 | - | TGTGCCAGCAGTTTGGTCCCTTCAGATACGCAGTATTTT | CASSLVPSDTQYF
- | TRBJ1-5 | TRBV7-9 | - | TGTGCCAGCAGCTTAGTGGCAGGCTTGAGCAATCAGCCCCAGCATTTT | CASSLVAGLSNQPQHF
- | TRBJ2-7 | TRBV21-1 | once | TGTGCCAGCAGCAAAGCAGGACAGGGCCACGAGCAGTACTTC | CASSKAGQGHEQYF
- | TRBJ1-1 | TRBV28 | - | TGTGCCAGCAGTCCGGAGGATCGTATCCCCCCTGAAGCTTTCTTT | CASSPEDRIPPEAFF
- | TRBJ2-1 | TRBV9 | - | TGTGCCAGCAGCGGCGCCGGTCCGACCTACAATGAGCAGTTCTTC | CASSGAGPTYNEQFF
TRBD2 | TRBJ2-7 | TRBV7-9 | - | TGTGCCAGCAGCCGCGGGAGTCTCTCCTACGAGCAGTACTTC | CASSRGSLSYEQYF
TRBD2 | TRBJ2-3 | TRBV5-1 | - | TGCGCCAGCAGCCGCCTCGATAGCGGGACTAGCACAGATACGCAGTATTTT | CASSRLDSGTSTDTQYF
- | TRBJ2-5 | TRBV10-3 | - | TGTGCCATCAGGGGCCGACAAGAGACCCAGTACTTC | CAIRGRQETQYF
TRBD1 | TRBJ1-3 | TRBV7-9 | - | TGTGCCAGCAGCAGAGGGGACAGGTCCTCCTCTGGAAACACCATATATTTT | CASSRGDRSSSGNTIYF
TRBD2 | TRBJ2-2 | TRBV5-4 | - | TGTGCCAGCAGGCCCGGGACTAGCGGGAGGGGGATGCAGCTGTTTTTT | CASRPGTSGRGMQLFF
- | TRBJ1-2 | TRBV15 | - | TGTGCCACCAGCAGAGATTTGGGGGCCTATGGCTACACCTTC | CATSRDLGAYGYTF